This paragraph reports one TCR beta chain. Its antigen is not known. Donors consisted of healthy bone marrow donors. The primer mix had 60 Vbeta and 13 Jbeta primers. Original handling: Later reanalysis found roughly 80 million unique TCR beta chains, around 10 million of them shared. The assay was immunoSEQ multiplex PCR, and TCRdb's table has in-frame clones only and misses some. V and J calls and clone size are given by that table; D and trimming were obtained from the DNA. The sample shows some 85,000 clones, 65% to 80% of them seen only once. This sample is drawn from a study of cytomegalovirus exposure and HLA in healthy donors. Study findings and constraints: The authors judged a highly shared variant cluster likely a sequencing artifact.

This clonotype was obtained from a middle-aged man in good health and CMV-seronegative. Sequencing was done on a sample of PBMCs.

CDR3 sequence (DNA): TGTGCCTGGGGCGCTACTAGTATGAAGACCCAGTACTTC. Its translation: CAWGATSMKTQYF. The chain couples TRBV30 to TRBJ2-5; D possibly corresponds to TRBD2 (5 bases). This CDR3 is built from 13 residues. Trimming took 5 bases from V and 6 from J, leaving 16 bases between them. Per the germline V gene, CDR1 is GTSNPN and CDR2 is SVGIG (reference sequence).